This T cell receptor (beta chain) was captured in a study of human T cells and chemical hapten exposure. Study-wide results and limits: The study found that DPC sensitization did not change TCRs above 1 in 1000 frequency.

V was pared by 4 bases and J by 6 bases, with 7 bases between. CDR3 size: 10 residues. CDR1 SQVTM and CDR2 ANQGSEA come from the germline V gene. The library labeled individual cDNA molecules by adding unique molecular identifiers to them. From the RACE reads, TCRdb called clonotypes with MiXCR, one entry per CDR3 protein. The sample includes about 71,000 distinct CDR3 sequences, over 8.5% of them seen just once. Noted time point: patch test 3, about 24 weeks after DPC sensitization. Described treatment: therapeutic diphenylcyclopropenone sensitization with weekly scalp DPC. The template was total RNA from unfractionated whole blood. This clonotype has only a few counts. The antigen remains unidentified.

This receptor was obtained from a woman in her forties or fifties with alopecia areata. Some clones in this sample may be carry-over from other donors' samples. The chain joins TRBV29-1 to TRBJ2-7; TRBD1 might be the D (6 bases). The sequencing here drew on whole blood, taken in connection with sensitization to the hapten diphenylcyclopropenone (DPC). This CDR3 reads CSVGTAEQYF. CDR3 coding DNA: TGCAGCGTTGGGACAGCCGAGCAGTACTTC.